This T cell receptor beta chain is drawn from a study of CD8 T cells in Susac syndrome. Sequencing of TCR beta drew on CD8+ and CD4+ T cells from blood. Reverse transcription of roughly 0.45 to 1 ug RNA used random hexamers. The CDR3 of TCR beta was amplified by immunoSEQ multiplex PCR across 54 Vbeta and 13 Jbeta. TCRdb independently ran MiXCR on the immunoSEQ multiplex PCR reads; one entry per CDR3 protein. The sample has more than 150,000 distinct CDR3 sequences, about 91% seen once. The TCR comes from a human donor in good health. What was sequenced was CD4+ T cells from PBMCs.

CDR3 DNA sequence: TGTGCCAGCAGTTACCCCAGGGACGGAGCCTCTTACGAGCAGTACTTC. It encodes CASSYPRDGASYEQYF. The rearrangement links TRBV6-2 or TRBV6-3 to TRBJ2-7; possibly TRBD1 or TRBD2 for D (5 bases each). The V and J ends lost 2 bases and 4 bases respectively, with 18 bases between them. The CDR3 is 16 residues long. The germline CDR1 and CDR2 sequences are MNHEY and SVGEGT.